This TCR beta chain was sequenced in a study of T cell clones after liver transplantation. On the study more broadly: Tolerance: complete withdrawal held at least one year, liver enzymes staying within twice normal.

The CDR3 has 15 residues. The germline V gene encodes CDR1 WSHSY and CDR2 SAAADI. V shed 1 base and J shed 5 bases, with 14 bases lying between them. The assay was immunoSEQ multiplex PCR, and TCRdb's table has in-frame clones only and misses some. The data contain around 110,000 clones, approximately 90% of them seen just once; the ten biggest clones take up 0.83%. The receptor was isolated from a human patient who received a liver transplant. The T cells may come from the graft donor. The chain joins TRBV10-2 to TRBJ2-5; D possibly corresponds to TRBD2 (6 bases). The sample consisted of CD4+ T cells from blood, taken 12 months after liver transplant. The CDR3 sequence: CASSEWAGRVETQYF. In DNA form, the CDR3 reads TGCGCCAGCAGTGAGTGGGCGGGAAGGGTCGAGACCCAGTACTTC.